This entry describes one T cell receptor (beta chain). The data derive from a study of blood T cell repertoires in COVID-19. Trimming pared 6 bases from V and 5 bases from J, leaving 9 bases between. Germline values: CDR1 MNHNY, CDR2 SVGAGI (reference sequence). This CDR3 is 12 amino acids long. Only in-frame clones appear in the TCRdb table, and some are missing; sequencing was by immunoSEQ multiplex PCR. This table holds approximately 16,000 clones, roughly 86% found once. The receptor comes from a human donor in a cohort sampled during active COVID-19. The genes are TRBV6-6 and TRBJ2-3; tentatively, D is TRBD1 (6 bases). The sample comprised peripheral blood. The CDR3 DNA follows: TGTGCCAGCAGCAGGGACATAGATACGCAGTATTTT. This translates into CASSRDIDTQYF.